Shown below are 5 T cell receptor beta chains from a single sample sequenced in a study of blood T cell repertoires in COVID-19. The assay was immunoSEQ multiplex PCR, and TCRdb's table has in-frame clones only and misses some. Counted here are around 240,000 clones, about 80% occurring once; the ten biggest clones make up about 1.9%. Sequenced: peripheral blood. The source is a woman at least 80 years old with acute or convalescent COVID-19.

J is TRBJ1-2 and V is TRBV9; D uncertain. The germline CDR1 and CDR2 sequences are SGDLS and YYNGEE. This CDR3 has 16 residues. V was pared by 3 bases and J by 4 bases, with 19 bases between. CDR3 bases: TGTGCCAGCAGCGGGGGAGGCGGGGAGGCGGCCTATGGCTACACCTTC. Encoded protein: CASSGGGGEAAYGYTF.

V is TRBV7-2 and J is TRBJ2-2; 11 bases align to TRBD2. CDR1 and CDR2 (germline): SGHTA, FQGNSA. CDR3 length: 17 amino acids. The V gene end was trimmed by 4 bases and the J gene end by 5 bases; junction bases not matched to a gene: 9. Here the CDR3 reads CASSSQPTSGATGELFF. For the CDR3, the DNA is TGTGCCAGCAGCTCGCAACCGACTAGCGGGGCGACCGGGGAGCTGTTTTTT.

J is TRBJ1-1 and V is TRBV24-1, with no clear D. Germline V gene sequence: CDR1 KGHDR, CDR2 SFDVKD. The CDR3 contains 16 residues. V was pared by 4 bases and J by 1 base, with 15 bases between. CDR3 nucleotide sequence: TGTGCCACCAGTGACCCGAGGGCCGGGAAGAACACTGAAGCTTTCTTT. It translates to CATSDPRAGKNTEAFF.

The gene calls are TRBV7-2 and TRBJ1-4, with 8 bases that match TRBD1. The V gene end was trimmed by 3 bases and the J gene end by 5 bases; junction bases not matched to a gene: 5. The CDR3 has 15 residues. Germline CDR1 and CDR2: SGHTA and FQGNSA. CDR3 DNA sequence: TGTGCCAGCAGCTTGGGGACAGGCCGAAATGAAAAACTGTTTTTT. It encodes CASSLGTGRNEKLFF.

The V call is TRBV7-2, the J call TRBJ1-1, with 11 bases matching TRBD1. The V gene end was trimmed by 5 bases and the J gene end by 4 bases; junction bases not matched to a gene: 3. CDR1 and CDR2 from the germline V gene are SGHTA and FQGNSA. The CDR3 totals 14 residues. CDR3 sequence reads: CASSRGQGVTEAFF. For the CDR3, the DNA is TGTGCCAGCAGCCGGGGACAGGGGGTCACTGAAGCTTTCTTT.